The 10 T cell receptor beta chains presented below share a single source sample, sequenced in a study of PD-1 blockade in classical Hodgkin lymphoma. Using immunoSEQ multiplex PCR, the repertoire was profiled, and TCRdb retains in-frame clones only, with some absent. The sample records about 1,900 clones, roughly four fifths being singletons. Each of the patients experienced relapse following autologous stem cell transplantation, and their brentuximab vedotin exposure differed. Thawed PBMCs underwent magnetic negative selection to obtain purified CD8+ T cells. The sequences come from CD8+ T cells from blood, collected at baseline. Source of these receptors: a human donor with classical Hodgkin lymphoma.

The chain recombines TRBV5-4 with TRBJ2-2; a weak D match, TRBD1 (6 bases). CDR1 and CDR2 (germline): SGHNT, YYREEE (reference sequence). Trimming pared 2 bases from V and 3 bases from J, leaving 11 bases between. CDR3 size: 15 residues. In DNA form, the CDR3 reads TGTGCCAGCAGCTTAGTAGGGACATACACCGGGGAGCTGTTTTTT. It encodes CASSLVGTYTGELFF. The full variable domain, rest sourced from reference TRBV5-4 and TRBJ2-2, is ETGVTQSPTHLIKTRGQQVTLRCSSQSGHNTVSWYQQALGQGPQFIFQYYREEENGRGNFPPRFSGLQFPNYSSELNVNALELDDSALYLCASSLVGTYTGELFFGEGSRLTVL.

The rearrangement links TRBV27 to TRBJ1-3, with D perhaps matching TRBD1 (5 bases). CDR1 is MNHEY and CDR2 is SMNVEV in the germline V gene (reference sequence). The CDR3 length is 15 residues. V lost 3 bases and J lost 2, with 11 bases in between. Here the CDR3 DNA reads TGTGCCAGCAGTTTTTCCAGGGCAGCTGGAAACACCATATATTTT. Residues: CASSFSRAAGNTIYF.

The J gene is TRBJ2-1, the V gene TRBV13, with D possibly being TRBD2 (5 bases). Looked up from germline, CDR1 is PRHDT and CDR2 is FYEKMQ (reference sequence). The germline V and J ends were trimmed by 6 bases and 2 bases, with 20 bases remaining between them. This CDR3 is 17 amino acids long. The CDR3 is CASRGLGETPAYNEQFF. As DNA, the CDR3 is TGTGCCAGCAGGGGCCTCGGGGAAACCCCCGCCTACAATGAGCAGTTCTTC.

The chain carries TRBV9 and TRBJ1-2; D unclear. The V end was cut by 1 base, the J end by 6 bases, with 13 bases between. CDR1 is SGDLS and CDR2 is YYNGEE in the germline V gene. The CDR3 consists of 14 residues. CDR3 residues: CASSVSSPQDGYTF. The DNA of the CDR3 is TGTGCCAGCAGCGTATCATCTCCTCAAGATGGCTACACCTTC. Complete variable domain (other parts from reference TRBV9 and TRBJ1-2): DSGVTQTPKHLITATGQRVTLRCSPRSGDLSVYWYQQSLDQGLQFLIQYYNGEERAKGNILERFSAQQFPDLHSELNLSSLELGDSALYFCASSVSSPQDGYTFGSGTRLTVV.

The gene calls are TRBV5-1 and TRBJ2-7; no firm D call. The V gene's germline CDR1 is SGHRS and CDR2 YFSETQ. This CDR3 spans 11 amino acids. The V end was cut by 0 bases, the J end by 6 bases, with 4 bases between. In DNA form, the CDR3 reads TGCGCCAGCAGCTTGGCCGGCGAGCAGTACTTC. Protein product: CASSLAGEQYF.

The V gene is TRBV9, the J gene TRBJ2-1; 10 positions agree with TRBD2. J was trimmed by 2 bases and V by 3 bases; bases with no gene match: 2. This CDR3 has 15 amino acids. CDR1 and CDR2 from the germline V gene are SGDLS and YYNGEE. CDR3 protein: CASSASGSPYNEQFF. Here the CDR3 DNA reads TGTGCCAGCAGCGCTAGCGGGAGTCCCTACAATGAGCAGTTCTTC.

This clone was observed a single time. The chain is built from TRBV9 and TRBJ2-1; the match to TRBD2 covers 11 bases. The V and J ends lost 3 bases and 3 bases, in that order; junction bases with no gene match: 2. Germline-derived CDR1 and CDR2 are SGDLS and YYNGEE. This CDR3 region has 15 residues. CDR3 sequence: CASSAGLAVYNEQFF. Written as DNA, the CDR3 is TGTGCCAGCAGCGCGGGACTAGCGGTCTACAATGAGCAGTTCTTC.

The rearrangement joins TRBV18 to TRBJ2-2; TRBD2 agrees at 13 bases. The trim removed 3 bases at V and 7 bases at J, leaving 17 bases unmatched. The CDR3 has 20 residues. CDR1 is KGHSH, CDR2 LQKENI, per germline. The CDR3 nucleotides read TGTGCCAGCTCACCTCTTAATCCGGGACTAGCGGGATCAAAAGGCGGGGAGCTGTTTTTT. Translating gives CASSPLNPGLAGSKGGELFF.

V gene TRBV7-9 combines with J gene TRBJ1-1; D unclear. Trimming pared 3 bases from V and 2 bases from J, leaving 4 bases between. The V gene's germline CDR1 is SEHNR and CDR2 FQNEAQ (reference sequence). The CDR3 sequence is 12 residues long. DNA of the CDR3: TGTGCCAGCAGCTTCACAAACACTGAAGCTTTCTTT. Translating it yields CASSFTNTEAFF.

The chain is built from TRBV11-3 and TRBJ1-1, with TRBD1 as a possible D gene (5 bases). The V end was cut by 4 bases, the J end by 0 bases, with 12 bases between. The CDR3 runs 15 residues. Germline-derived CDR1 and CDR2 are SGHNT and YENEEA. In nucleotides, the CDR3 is TGTGCCAGCAGCTCACAGGAAACTCTGAACACTGAAGCTTTCTTT. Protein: CASSSQETLNTEAFF.